The clone carrying this T cell receptor beta chain occurred a few times. Its antigen is not known. The entry originates in a study of cytomegalovirus exposure and HLA in healthy donors. On the study more broadly: Researchers previously reported finding fewer than 140 million unique TCR beta sequences from around 200 million T cells.

CDR1 is SEHNR, CDR2 FQNEAQ, per germline (reference sequence). The CDR3 loop spans 13 amino acids. V was pared by 6 bases and J by 4 bases, with 10 bases between. Samples came from healthy bone marrow donors. Study-wide findings and caveats: A few CMV-associated chains proved CMV antigen-specific in vitro.

PCR primers comprised 60 Vbeta and 13 Jbeta primers. Profiling relied on immunoSEQ multiplex PCR, and the TCRdb table lists in-frame clones only, not all of them. The sample includes 160,000 or so clones, about 86% of them seen just once. This chain uses TRBV7-9 with TRBJ1-5, with D possibly TRBD1 on 5 matching bases. Sequenced input: PBMCs. The receptor was isolated from a woman younger than 30 in good health and CMV-seronegative. CDR3 loop: CASRGEGNQPQHF. The CDR3 DNA sequence: TGTGCCAGCAGGGGGGAGGGGAATCAGCCCCAGCATTTT.